These 14 T cell receptor beta chains originate from one sample sequenced in a study of human thymus T cells. Using immunoSEQ multiplex PCR, the repertoire was profiled, and TCRdb retains in-frame clones only, with some absent. Of 65,000 to 90,000 clones listed, 95% are singletons. During corrective heart surgery, resections were taken, and the thymus tissue came from them. Sample: thymus tissue. These TCRs come from a girl under three years old with a congenital heart defect but otherwise immunologically healthy.

The chain is built from TRBV6-1 and TRBJ2-3, with D perhaps given as TRBD1 or TRBD2 (5 bases each). Germline V CDR1 and CDR2: MNHNS, SASEGT. The length of the CDR3 is 17 residues. The V gene lost 4 bases and the J gene lost 0 bases, with 17 bases spanning the gap. CDR3 nucleotide sequence: TGTGCCAGCAGTGTCACACCCCAGGGACCTAGCACAGATACGCAGTATTTT. Translating gives CASSVTPQGPSTDTQYF.

This clone has a single count. This chain connects TRBV28 to TRBJ2-2; unclear D gene. V was trimmed by 8 bases and J by 1 base, leaving 11 bases between them. The CDR3 is 14 residues long. Germline CDR1 and CDR2: MDHEN and SYDVKM. The CDR3 DNA reads TGTGCCAGCCAACCCCCCTGGAACACCGGGGAGCTGTTTTTT. Protein sequence: CASQPPWNTGELFF.

The CDR3 spells CASSYRIDRSGHLAFF. In DNA form, the CDR3 reads TGTGCCAGCAGTTACCGCATCGATAGGTCAGGGCATTTAGCTTTCTTT. The rearrangement joins TRBV6-5 to TRBJ1-1, with D perhaps TRBD1 (5 bases). The CDR3 covers 16 residues. Trimming removed 2 bases at V and 10 bases at J, with 23 bases between. Germline lookup yields CDR1 MNHEY and CDR2 SVGAGI.

The V and J genes are TRBV20-1 and TRBJ1-5; D is unresolved. Germline V lookup: CDR1 DFQATT, CDR2 SNEGSKA (reference sequence). Deletions cut 3 bases from V and 6 bases from J, with 6 bases between. The CDR3 covers 11 residues. This CDR3 is CSARRGQPQHF. The CDR3 nucleotides read TGCAGTGCTAGGCGCGGTCAGCCCCAGCATTTT.

The chain combines TRBV5-5 with TRBJ2-7, with TRBD1 matching 9 bases. The germline gives CDR1 SGHKS, CDR2 YYEKEE (reference sequence). This CDR3 contains 14 residues. Losses at the gene ends were 2 bases for V and 4 bases for J; bases not matched to a gene: 4. Here the CDR3 DNA reads TGTGCCAGCAGCTTCCGACAGGGGGGTTACGAGCAGTACTTC. The encoded protein is CASSFRQGGYEQYF. The complete variable domain, with remaining parts taken from reference TRBV5-5 and TRBJ2-7, reads DAGVTQSPTHLIKTRGQQVTLRCSPISGHKSVSWYQQVLGQGPQFIFQYYEKEERGRGNFPDRFSARQFPNYSSELNVNALLLGDSALYLCASSFRQGGYEQYFGPGTRLTVT.

DNA of the CDR3: TGTGCCAGCAGTGAAACTAGCGGCATCCTGGGTACGCAGTATTTT. It codes for CASSETSGILGTQYF. The J gene is TRBJ2-3, the V gene TRBV2, with TRBD2 matching 8 bases. Germline values: CDR1 SNHLY, CDR2 FYNNEI. This CDR3 is 15 amino acids long. Trimming at V came to 2 bases and at J to 8 bases, leaving 9 bases not matched to a gene.

This rearrangement joins TRBV14 to TRBJ2-2; maybe TRBD2 (5 bases). V lost 0 bases to trimming and J lost 0 bases, with 14 bases between them. The CDR3 is 18 residues long. Germline CDR1 is SGHDN and CDR2 is FVKESK. The CDR3 DNA is TGTGCCAGCAGCCAAGAGGGCTCGACTACCCCGAACACCGGGGAGCTGTTTTTT. Translation: CASSQEGSTTPNTGELFF.

This chain connects TRBV6-5 to TRBJ1-1; D is possibly TRBD1 (6 bases). The V end was cut by 2 bases, the J end by 1 base, with 14 bases between. Germline CDR1 and CDR2: MNHEY and SVGAGI. This CDR3 has 16 amino acids. The CDR3 loop reads CASSYQLGGKNTEAFF. CDR3 sequence (DNA): TGTGCCAGCAGTTACCAACTAGGGGGGAAGAACACTGAAGCTTTCTTT.

The chain uses TRBV7-9 and TRBJ2-1; 7 positions agree with TRBD2. V trimming: 4 bases; J trimming: 1 base; junction bases outside the gene matches: 13. Germline values: CDR1 SEHNR, CDR2 FQNEAQ (reference sequence). The CDR3 has 18 residues. CDR3 DNA sequence: TGTGCCAGCAGCTCCCAGGATTTGCTAGCGGAATCCTACAATGAGCAGTTCTTC. This translates into CASSSQDLLAESYNEQFF.

The J gene is TRBJ2-1, the V gene TRBV5-1; no reliable D call. The CDR3 sequence is 15 residues long. Germline V gives CDR1 SGHRS, CDR2 YFSETQ. V lost 0 bases to trimming and J lost 4 bases, with 11 bases between them. CDR3 amino acids: CASSLEVRGYNEQFF. The DNA for the CDR3 is TGCGCCAGCAGCTTGGAAGTCCGCGGATACAATGAGCAGTTCTTC.

V and J are TRBV9 and TRBJ2-3; 9 nucleotides agree with TRBD2. Germline V lookup: CDR1 SGDLS, CDR2 YYNGEE. Trimming cost V 4 bases and J 6 bases; bases outside gene matches: 9. The CDR3 has 15 amino acids. The CDR3 here is CASSPREGEPDTQYF. CDR3 DNA sequence: TGTGCCAGCAGCCCGCGGGAGGGGGAACCCGATACGCAGTATTTT.

J is TRBJ2-7 and V is TRBV5-1; D unclear. The germline gives CDR1 SGHRS, CDR2 YFSETQ. V was pared by 0 bases and J by 2 bases, with 12 bases between. The CDR3 has 15 amino acids. The CDR3 reads CASSLAETVPYEQYF. The CDR3 coding sequence is TGCGCCAGCAGCTTGGCTGAGACTGTACCCTACGAGCAGTACTTC.

This chain links TRBV5-1 with TRBJ2-3; D not resolved. V shed 4 bases and J shed 9 bases, with 24 bases lying between them. This CDR3 contains 16 residues. Germline V gene data show CDR1 as SGHRS and CDR2 as YFSETQ. Written as DNA, the CDR3 is TGCGCCAGCAGCCTCCTGCCAGGACCCCTCGCTAAAACGCAGTATTTT. Protein product: CASSLLPGPLAKTQYF. Together with reference TRBV5-1 and TRBJ2-3, the CDR3 gives the full variable domain: KAGVTQTPRYLIKTRGQQVTLSCSPISGHRSVSWYQQTPGQGLQFLFEYFSETQRNKGNFPGRFSGRQFSNSRSEMNVSTLELGDSALYLCASSLLPGPLAKTQYFGPGTRLTVL.

The count of this clone is one. One junction end disagrees with the germline gene, perhaps due to a read error. The chain couples TRBV10-2 to TRBJ1-4; D possibly corresponds to TRBD1 (6 bases). Germline V gives CDR1 WSHSY, CDR2 SAAADI. This CDR3 is 19 amino acids long. CDR3 loop: CASSEILPPWRGPNEELFF. CDR3 coding DNA: TGCGCCAGCAGTGAAATCCTCCCCCCGTGGCGGGGGCCGAATGAAGAACTGTTTTTT.